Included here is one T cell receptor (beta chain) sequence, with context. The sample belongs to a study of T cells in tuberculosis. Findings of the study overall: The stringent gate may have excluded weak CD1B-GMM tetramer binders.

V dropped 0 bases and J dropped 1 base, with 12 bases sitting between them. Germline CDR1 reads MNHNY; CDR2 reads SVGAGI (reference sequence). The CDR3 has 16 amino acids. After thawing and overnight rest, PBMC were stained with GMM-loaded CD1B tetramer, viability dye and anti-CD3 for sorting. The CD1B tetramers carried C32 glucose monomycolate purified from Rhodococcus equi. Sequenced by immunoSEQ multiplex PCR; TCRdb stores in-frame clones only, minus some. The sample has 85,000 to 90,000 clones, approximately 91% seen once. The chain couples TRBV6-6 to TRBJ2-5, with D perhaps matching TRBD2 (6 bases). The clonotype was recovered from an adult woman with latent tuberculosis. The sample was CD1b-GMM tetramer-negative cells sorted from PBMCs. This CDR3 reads CASSYSTQRAQETQYF. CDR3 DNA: TGTGCCAGCAGTTACTCGACTCAGCGGGCCCAAGAGACCCAGTACTTC.